This T cell receptor beta chain emerged from a study of STAT5B mutations in CD4+ large granular lymphocyte leukemia. Profiled with immunoSEQ multiplex PCR; TCRdb holds only in-frame clones, not every one. The sample comprises 20,000 to 25,000 clones, 79% of which are singletons, and 0.42% rests with the top ten. The germline V and J ends were trimmed by 6 bases and 0 bases, with 18 bases remaining between them. Germline CDR1 is SGHNT and CDR2 is YENEEA. The length of the CDR3 is 17 residues. This chain connects TRBV11-3 to TRBJ1-3; D perhaps matches TRBD1 (6 bases). Sequencing was carried out using CD4+ T cells from blood buffy coats. This TCR was recovered from a human donor in good health. CDR3 sequence (DNA): TGTGCCAGCAGGGGACAAATGACAGGACCCTCTGGAAACACCATATATTTT. Translating gives CASRGQMTGPSGNTIYF.